These 22 T cell receptor beta chains originate from one sample sequenced in a study of T cell changes during pregnancy in multiple sclerosis. The assay was immunoSEQ multiplex PCR, and TCRdb's table has in-frame clones only and misses some. The sample carries about 48,000 clones, around 94% recorded once. This specimen was CD4+ T cells from peripheral blood mononuclear cells, taken in the second trimester of pregnancy. These receptors were taken from a female donor in good health, enrolled as a control in a pregnancy study.

The chain employs TRBV18 and TRBJ2-3, with 8 bases aligning to TRBD2. The CDR3 is made up of 15 amino acids. V shed 6 bases, J shed 1 base, and the junction held 6 bases outside the gene matches. The germline V gene encodes CDR1 KGHSH and CDR2 LQKENI. Here the CDR3 reads CASSTMTSGTDTQYF. The CDR3 DNA reads as TGTGCCAGCTCTACTATGACTAGCGGCACAGATACGCAGTATTTT.

V is TRBV5-1 and J is TRBJ2-3; 8 bases match TRBD2. The V gene end was trimmed by 0 bases and the J gene end by 2 bases; junction bases not matched to a gene: 8. CDR3 length equals 17 residues. Germline values: CDR1 SGHRS, CDR2 YFSETQ. Written as DNA, the CDR3 is TGCGCCAGCAGCTTGGGGGGTAGCGGGGACTTCACAGATACGCAGTATTTT. Protein: CASSLGGSGDFTDTQYF.

J is TRBJ2-5 and V is TRBV27; TRBD1 matches 7 bases. The CDR3 runs 15 residues. The V gene end was trimmed by 5 bases and the J gene end by 3 bases; junction bases not matched to a gene: 9. CDR1 and CDR2 (germline): MNHEY, SMNVEV (reference sequence). The CDR3 loop is CASSGAGTAEETQYF. As DNA, the CDR3 is TGTGCCAGCAGTGGAGCCGGGACAGCAGAAGAGACCCAGTACTTC.

This clone came up once. V is TRBV30 and J is TRBJ2-3; D may be TRBD2 (6 bases). Per germline, CDR1 GTSNPN and CDR2 SVGIG (reference sequence). Trimming took off 2 bases at V and 0 bases at J, with 12 bases between the two ends. The CDR3 length is 15 residues. For the CDR3, the DNA is TGTGCCTGGAGTACCCTACTAGCCAGCACAGATACGCAGTATTTT. It yields the protein CAWSTLLASTDTQYF.

The rearrangement links TRBV5-1 to TRBJ1-2, with D maybe TRBD1 (6 bases). CDR3 length equals 13 residues. V lost 3 bases to trimming and J lost 3 bases, with 9 bases between them. The germline V gene encodes CDR1 SGHRS and CDR2 YFSETQ. The CDR3 is CASSSAGDYGYTF. The CDR3 region has the DNA TGCGCCAGCAGCTCGGCAGGGGACTATGGCTACACCTTC.

V is TRBV5-4 and J is TRBJ1-2, with D unclear. Germline loops: CDR1 SGHNT, CDR2 YYREEE (reference sequence). V lost 0 bases and J lost 8, with 11 bases in between. The CDR3 has 13 amino acids. The CDR3 spells CASSLAARGGYTF. CDR3 nucleotides: TGTGCCAGCAGCTTGGCCGCTCGCGGGGGCTACACCTTC.

This clone was picked up a small number of times. The chain combines TRBV6-1 with TRBJ2-1, with 8 bases aligning to TRBD2. The CDR3 length is 14 residues. Germline V gives CDR1 MNHNS, CDR2 SASEGT. With 7 bases clipped from V and 6 bases from J, the junction kept 8 bases outside the gene matches. The CDR3 sequence is CASMRKAGGNEQFF. CDR3 coding DNA: TGTGCCAGCATGAGGAAGGCGGGGGGCAATGAGCAGTTCTTC.

The rearrangement links TRBV5-1 to TRBJ1-1; D remains unclear. The CDR3 length is 17 residues. The V gene's germline CDR1 is SGHRS and CDR2 YFSETQ. Trimming removed 4 bases from V and 1 base from J, with 20 bases in between. The CDR3 region is CASSGGVLGGSNTEAFF. Here the CDR3 DNA reads TGCGCCAGCAGCGGCGGGGTCCTGGGAGGGTCGAACACTGAAGCTTTCTTT.

The J gene is TRBJ1-1, the V gene TRBV30; the match to TRBD1 covers 8 bases. Germline V lookup: CDR1 GTSNPN, CDR2 SVGIG (reference sequence). The CDR3 length is 13 residues. V lost 1 base and J lost 10; bases outside the gene matches: 8. CDR3 region: CAWSATGDGVAFF. CDR3 DNA: TGTGCCTGGAGTGCGACAGGGGACGGTGTAGCTTTCTTT.

This clone was seen just once. V is TRBV25-1 and J is TRBJ2-7; D is unresolved. Germline lookup yields CDR1 MGHDK and CDR2 SYGVNS. The V end was cut by 3 bases, the J end by 4 bases, with 7 bases between. The CDR3 runs 12 residues. In DNA, the CDR3 is TGTGCCAGCAGTGATAGAACTTACGAGCAGTACTTC. Translating it yields CASSDRTYEQYF.

This clone has only one observation. The chain couples TRBV15 to TRBJ2-7; 11 bases agree with TRBD1. J was trimmed by 12 bases and V by 0 bases; bases with no gene match: 4. The V gene's germline CDR1 is LNHNV and CDR2 YYDKDF (reference sequence). This CDR3 region has 13 residues. In nucleotides, the CDR3 is TGTGCCACCAGCAGAGAGGGACAGGGGGTAAGGTACTTC. It translates to CATSREGQGVRYF.

The V call is TRBV18, the J call TRBJ2-7, with 7 nucleotides matching TRBD2. The V segment lost 3 bases and the J segment 3 bases; nucleotides outside the gene matches: 5. The CDR3 extends over 14 amino acids. Germline lookup yields CDR1 KGHSH and CDR2 LQKENI. CDR3 protein: CASSPGLNDYEQYF. The CDR3, as DNA: TGTGCCAGCTCACCGGGACTAAACGACTACGAGCAGTACTTC.

The chain combines TRBV19 with TRBJ1-5; no clear D. The CDR3 is made up of 13 amino acids. V was trimmed by 6 bases and J by 6 bases, leaving 12 bases between them. Looked up from germline, CDR1 is LNHDA and CDR2 is SQIVND (reference sequence). CDR3 nucleotides: TGTGCCAGTAGCCGCTCGGGAGTTCAGCCCCAGCATTTT. Protein product: CASSRSGVQPQHF.

The V and J genes are TRBV5-1 and TRBJ1-2, with a possible D match to TRBD1 (5 bases). Trimming removed 0 bases at V and 0 bases at J, with 9 bases between. The CDR3 is 15 residues long. Germline V gene sequence: CDR1 SGHRS, CDR2 YFSETQ. The CDR3 is CASSLETAANYGYTF. CDR3 bases: TGCGCCAGCAGCTTGGAGACAGCAGCTAACTATGGCTACACCTTC.

In this sample, this clone turned up once. J is TRBJ1-1 and V is TRBV7-3, with 8 bases that match TRBD1. Germline V gene data show CDR1 as SGHTA and CDR2 as FQGTGA. The J segment lost 7 bases and the V segment lost 6 bases, leaving 7 bases of the junction unmatched. This CDR3 is 13 amino acids long. The CDR3 loop reads CASRDREAGEAFF. The CDR3 region has the DNA TGTGCCAGCAGGGACAGGGAGGCGGGTGAAGCTTTCTTT.

CDR3: CASSTPGQFVERQYF. The CDR3 DNA reads as TGTGCCAGCAGCACCCCGGGACAGTTCGTTGAGCGGCAGTACTTC. V gene TRBV5-5 combines with J gene TRBJ2-7; 7 positions match TRBD1. The CDR3 sequence is 15 residues long. In germline, CDR1 is SGHKS, CDR2 YYEKEE (reference sequence). With 4 bases clipped from V and 9 bases from J, the junction kept 16 bases outside the gene matches.

This clone is a singleton in its sample. This chain links TRBV6-6 with TRBJ2-5; D possibly corresponds to TRBD2 (5 bases). CDR3 length: 12 residues. Germline V lookup: CDR1 MNHNY, CDR2 SVGAGI (reference sequence). Trimming shortened V by 6 bases and J by 1 base, and 6 bases separated the two germline ends. The CDR3 nucleotides read TGTGCCAGCAGGAGCGGCCAAGAGACCCAGTACTTC. It codes for CASRSGQETQYF.

J is TRBJ2-1 and V is TRBV5-1; TRBD2 aligns across 9 bases. The CDR3 sequence is 13 residues long. Trimming took 5 bases from V and 12 from J; bases not matched to a gene: 9. CDR1 is SGHRS, CDR2 YFSETQ, per germline. CDR3 residues: CASSGDRGGGQFF. The CDR3 DNA sequence: TGCGCCAGCAGTGGGGATCGCGGGGGGGGGCAGTTCTTC. Using reference TRBV5-1 and TRBJ2-1 for the parts outside the CDR3, the full variable domain is KAGVTQTPRYLIKTRGQQVTLSCSPISGHRSVSWYQQTPGQGLQFLFEYFSETQRNKGNFPGRFSGRQFSNSRSEMNVSTLELGDSALYLCASSGDRGGGQFFGPGTRLTVL.

This clone showed up just once. The V and J genes are TRBV14 and TRBJ2-7, with TRBD1 as a possible D gene (5 bases). Germline lookup yields CDR1 SGHDN and CDR2 FVKESK. The length of the CDR3 is 18 residues. Trimming took 5 bases from V and 0 from J, leaving 23 bases between them. This chain's CDR3 is CASSTKKGKGMYSYEQYF. CDR3 sequence (DNA): TGTGCCAGCAGCACTAAAAAGGGGAAGGGTATGTACTCCTACGAGCAGTACTTC.

The rearrangement links TRBV5-1 to TRBJ2-1, with D maybe TRBD1 (7 bases). Germline lookup yields CDR1 SGHRS and CDR2 YFSETQ. CDR3 size: 15 residues. V was trimmed by 4 bases and J by 2 bases, leaving 13 bases between them. The CDR3 region is CASSQGGTAYNEQFF. Written as DNA, the CDR3 is TGCGCCAGCAGCCAGGGGGGCACTGCCTACAATGAGCAGTTCTTC.

In its sample, this clone is medium-sized. This chain uses TRBV5-3 with TRBJ2-5; 7 nucleotides line up with TRBD2. TRBV5-3 is identified as an open reading frame with a role that is uncertain. The trim removed 5 bases at V and 3 bases at J, leaving 10 bases unmatched. The CDR3 spans 15 residues. For the CDR3, the DNA is TGTGCCAGAAGGGGGATTGGGGGAGGGGAAGAGACCCAGTACTTC. Amino acid sequence: CARRGIGGGEETQYF.

The rearrangement uses TRBV6-6 and TRBJ2-3, with TRBD2 identical over 13 bases. Germline V gene sequence: CDR1 MNHNY, CDR2 SVGAGI (reference sequence). V lost 6 bases to trimming and J lost 2 bases; unmatched junction nucleotides: 5. This CDR3 is 16 amino acids long. The CDR3 bases are TGTGCCAGCAGCCCAGGACTAGCGGGAGCCACAGATACGCAGTATTTT. Its translation is CASSPGLAGATDTQYF.